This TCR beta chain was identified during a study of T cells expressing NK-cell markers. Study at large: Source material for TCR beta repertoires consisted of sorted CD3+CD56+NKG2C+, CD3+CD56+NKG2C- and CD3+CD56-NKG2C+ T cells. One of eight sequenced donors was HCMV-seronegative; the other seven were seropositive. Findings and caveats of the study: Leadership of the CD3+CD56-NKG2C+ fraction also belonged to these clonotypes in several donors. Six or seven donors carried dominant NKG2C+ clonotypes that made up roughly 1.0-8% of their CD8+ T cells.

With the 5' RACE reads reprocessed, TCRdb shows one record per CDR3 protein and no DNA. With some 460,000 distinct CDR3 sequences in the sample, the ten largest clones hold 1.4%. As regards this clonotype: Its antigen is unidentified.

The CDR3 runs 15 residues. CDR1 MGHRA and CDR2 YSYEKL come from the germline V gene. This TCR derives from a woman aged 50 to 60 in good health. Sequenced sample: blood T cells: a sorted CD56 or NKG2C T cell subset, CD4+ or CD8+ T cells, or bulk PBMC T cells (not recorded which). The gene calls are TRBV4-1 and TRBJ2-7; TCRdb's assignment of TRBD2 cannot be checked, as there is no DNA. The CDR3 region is CASSLEAPPFGEQYF.